A single sample is the source of the 18 T cell receptor beta chains below, sequenced in a study of cytomegalovirus exposure and HLA in healthy donors. 60 Vbeta and 13 Jbeta primers were used in PCR. Method: immunoSEQ multiplex PCR; TCRdb's copy keeps in-frame clones and lacks some. The sample holds 90,000 to 140,000 clones; over 70% are singletons and the top ten take about 9.1%. Sequences were obtained from PBMCs. These receptors were taken from a woman aged 40-49 years in good health and CMV-seropositive.

This clone was seen a few times. This sequence joins TRBV7-9 and TRBJ2-6, with D maybe TRBD1 (6 bases). The CDR3 spans 15 residues. Trimming cost V 3 bases and J 3 bases, with 9 bases left between them. Germline V gene lookup returns CDR1 SEHNR and CDR2 FQNEAQ (reference sequence). DNA of the CDR3: TGTGCCAGCAGCTTGGGGGCTGGTGGGGCCAACGTCCTGACTTTC. This sequence encodes CASSLGAGGANVLTF.

V and J are TRBV5-4 and TRBJ2-5, with 13 bases identical to TRBD2. V shed 7 bases and J 5 bases; nucleotides not matched to a gene: 5. Germline assignment: CDR1 SGHNT and CDR2 YYREEE (reference sequence). The CDR3 is 14 residues long. CDR3 residues: CASGTSGVRETQYF. CDR3 nucleotides: TGTGCCAGCGGGACTAGCGGGGTCCGGGAGACCCAGTACTTC.

J is TRBJ1-1 and V is TRBV18, with D perhaps TRBD1 (6 bases). The CDR3 sequence is 17 residues long. Trimming cost V 0 bases and J 0 bases, with 14 bases left between them. From germline, CDR1 is KGHSH and CDR2 LQKENI. The CDR3 bases are TGTGCCAGCTCACCACCAAGGCGGGGGGGCATGAACACTGAAGCTTTCTTT. Amino acid sequence: CASSPPRRGGMNTEAFF.

This chain uses TRBV4-1 with TRBJ1-5, with 10 bases lining up with TRBD1. Germline CDR1 and CDR2: MGHRA and YSYEKL. The CDR3 length is 16 residues. Trimming removed 4 bases from V and 3 bases from J; junction bases left unmatched: 6. CDR3 loop: CASSLLGQGNNQPQHF. The CDR3 DNA reads TGCGCCAGCAGCCTATTGGGACAGGGGAACAATCAGCCCCAGCATTTT.

This chain joins TRBV5-4 and TRBJ2-3, with D perhaps matching TRBD2 (7 bases). Trimming removed 4 bases from V and 3 bases from J, with 18 bases in between. The germline CDR1 and CDR2 sequences are SGHNT and YYREEE (reference sequence). The CDR3 extends over 16 amino acids. CDR3 sequence: CASSVGGRGETDTQYF. DNA of the CDR3: TGTGCCAGCAGCGTTGGAGGGAGGGGGGAGACAGATACGCAGTATTTT.

This sequence joins TRBV7-9 and TRBJ2-7; 7 bases fit TRBD2. Trimming removed 4 bases from V and 4 bases from J; junction bases left unmatched: 10. This CDR3 has 15 residues. Germline V gives CDR1 SEHNR, CDR2 FQNEAQ (reference sequence). The CDR3 DNA sequence: TGTGCCAGCAGCTCCTACCGGGGGGTACTATACGAGCAGTACTTC. It translates to CASSSYRGVLYEQYF.

The chain links TRBV7-2 to TRBJ2-4; the match to TRBD2 covers 9 bases. Trimming took 0 bases from V and 0 from J; bases not matched to a gene: 12. The CDR3 consists of 20 residues. Per germline, CDR1 SGHTA and CDR2 FQGNSA. The CDR3 is CASSLAISGSLGVAKNIQYF. CDR3 nucleotide sequence: TGTGCCAGCAGCTTAGCCATTAGCGGGAGTTTAGGAGTAGCCAAAAACATTCAGTACTTC.

In its sample, this clone was seen a few times. This sequence joins TRBV18 and TRBJ1-4; D is possibly TRBD1 (6 bases). Germline V gene data show CDR1 as KGHSH and CDR2 as LQKENI. The CDR3 is made up of 14 amino acids. The V gene lost 3 bases and the J gene lost 13 bases, with 18 bases spanning the gap. As DNA, the CDR3 is TGTGCCAGCTCACCCACGGCAGGGGATTTCGGACTGTTTTTT. It is translated as CASSPTAGDFGLFF.

The table lists this clone with a few counts. The chain employs TRBV28 and TRBJ1-1, with D perhaps TRBD1 (5 bases). There are 13 residues in the CDR3. V was shortened by 6 bases and J by 10 bases, with 18 bases between the two germline ends. In germline, CDR1 is MDHEN, CDR2 SYDVKM. DNA for the CDR3: TGTGCCAGCAGGGAGGGAGTATGGGGGTCAGCTTTCTTT. It translates to CASREGVWGSAFF.

This clone was seen more than once but under ten times. The rearrangement uses TRBV19 and TRBJ1-1, with a possible D match to TRBD1 (6 bases). V lost 7 bases and J 8 bases, leaving 14 bases between the germline ends. Per the germline V gene, CDR1 is LNHDA and CDR2 is SQIVND (reference sequence). The CDR3 loop spans 12 amino acids. The DNA of the CDR3 is TGTGCCAGTAACAAACAGGGAGGGGAAGCTTTCTTT. This gives the protein CASNKQGGEAFF.

The rearrangement links TRBV5-1 to TRBJ2-3; maybe TRBD2 (6 bases). The CDR3 length is 14 residues. V was trimmed by 5 bases and J by 1 base, leaving 11 bases between them. From germline, CDR1 is SGHRS and CDR2 YFSETQ. Written as DNA, the CDR3 is TGCGCCAGCAGTTCCGGGAGTGGCACAGATACGCAGTATTTT. Protein sequence: CASSSGSGTDTQYF.

The V call is TRBV5-1, the J call TRBJ2-7, with D perhaps TRBD1 (5 bases). CDR3 length: 14 residues. Trimming removed 2 bases at V and 2 bases at J, with 11 bases between. Germline values: CDR1 SGHRS, CDR2 YFSETQ. The CDR3 coding sequence is TGCGCCAGCAGCTTAGTGACAGACACCTACGAGCAGTACTTC. As protein: CASSLVTDTYEQYF.

The chain is built from TRBV19 and TRBJ1-5; TRBD1 might be the D (6 bases). This CDR3 is 16 amino acids long. V shed 5 bases and J shed 7 bases, with 21 bases lying between them. In germline, CDR1 is LNHDA, CDR2 SQIVND (reference sequence). CDR3 DNA sequence: TGTGCCAGTAGTCCCCCCCCCACAGGGAGGGCGCAGCCCCAGCATTTT. It codes for CASSPPPTGRAQPQHF.

This clone was seen only once. This chain uses TRBV15 with TRBJ1-5; possibly TRBD1 for D (6 bases). Per the germline V gene, CDR1 is LNHNV and CDR2 is YYDKDF (reference sequence). The CDR3 has 14 residues. V lost 1 base and J 5 bases, leaving 9 bases between the germline ends. This chain's CDR3 is CATSRGGQDQPQHF. CDR3 sequence (DNA): TGTGCCACCAGCAGAGGGGGACAAGATCAGCCCCAGCATTTT. Full variable domain (missing parts from reference TRBV15 and TRBJ1-5): DAMVIQNPRYQVTQFGKPVTLSCSQTLNHNVMYWYQQKSSQAPKLLFHYYDKDFNNEADTPDNFQSRRPNTSFCFLDIRSPGLGDTAMYLCATSRGGQDQPQHFGDGTRLSIL.

This chain joins TRBV5-4 and TRBJ2-6, with D maybe TRBD2 (5 bases). Looked up from germline, CDR1 is SGHNT and CDR2 is YYREEE (reference sequence). There are 16 residues in the CDR3. The germline V and J ends were trimmed by 3 bases and 0 bases, with 10 bases remaining between them. CDR3 residues: CASSSPRDSGANVLTF. In DNA form, the CDR3 reads TGTGCCAGCAGCTCTCCTCGGGACTCTGGGGCCAACGTCCTGACTTTC.

CDR3 in DNA: TGTGCCAGCAGCCTCAGGGGACGCCTAGCGGGGGTGACAGATACGCAGTATTTT. It codes for CASSLRGRLAGVTDTQYF. The chain uses TRBV7-6 and TRBJ2-3; TRBD2 matches at 10 bases. Germline assignment: CDR1 SGHVS and CDR2 FNYEAQ. V shed 5 bases and J 3 bases; nucleotides not matched to a gene: 14. The CDR3 has 18 amino acids.

The rearrangement joins TRBV28 to TRBJ2-6; weak D call: TRBD2 (5 bases). V was pared by 7 bases and J by 1 base, with 17 bases between. This CDR3 region has 17 residues. Germline lookup yields CDR1 MDHEN and CDR2 SYDVKM. CDR3 loop: CASTQGFGVSGANVLTF. The CDR3 nucleotides are TGTGCCAGCACCCAAGGGTTCGGGGTTTCTGGGGCCAACGTCCTGACTTTC.

The rearrangement uses TRBV6-5 and TRBJ2-7, with TRBD1 identical over 9 bases. The V gene's germline CDR1 is MNHEY and CDR2 SVGAGI. After removal of 3 bases from V and 1 base from J, the junction contained 7 bases not matched to a gene. The CDR3 consists of 16 residues. CDR3 residues: CASSYGKGTGSYEQYF. DNA of the CDR3: TGTGCCAGCAGTTATGGGAAAGGGACAGGGTCCTACGAGCAGTACTTC.